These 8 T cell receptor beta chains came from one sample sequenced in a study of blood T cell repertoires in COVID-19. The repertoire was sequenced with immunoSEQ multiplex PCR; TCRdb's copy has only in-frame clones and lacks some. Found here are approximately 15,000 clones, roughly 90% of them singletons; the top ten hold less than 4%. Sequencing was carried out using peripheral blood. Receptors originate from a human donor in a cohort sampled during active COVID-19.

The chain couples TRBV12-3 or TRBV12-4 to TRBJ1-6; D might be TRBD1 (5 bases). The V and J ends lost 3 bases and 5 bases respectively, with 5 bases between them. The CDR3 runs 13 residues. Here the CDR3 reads CASSFRDNSPLHF. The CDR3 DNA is TGTGCCAGCAGTTTCAGGGATAATTCACCCCTCCACTTT.

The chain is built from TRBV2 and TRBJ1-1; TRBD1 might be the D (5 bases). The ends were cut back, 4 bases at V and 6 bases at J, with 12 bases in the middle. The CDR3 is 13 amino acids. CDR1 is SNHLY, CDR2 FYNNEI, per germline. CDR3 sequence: CASSVGIGAEAFF. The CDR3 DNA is TGTGCCAGCAGTGTGGGAATAGGGGCTGAAGCTTTCTTT.

Written as DNA, the CDR3 is TGTGCCAGCAGCGTAGGTCCGGACACTTACGAGCAGTACTTC. Translated: CASSVGPDTYEQYF. V gene TRBV9 combines with J gene TRBJ2-7; a weak D match, TRBD1 (5 bases). The V end was cut by 0 bases, the J end by 4 bases, with 11 bases between. CDR3 size: 14 residues. Germline CDR1 reads SGDLS; CDR2 reads YYNGEE.

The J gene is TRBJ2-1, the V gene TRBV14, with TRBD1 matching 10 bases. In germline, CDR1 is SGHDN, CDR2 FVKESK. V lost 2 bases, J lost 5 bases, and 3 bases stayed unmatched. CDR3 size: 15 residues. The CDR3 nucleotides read TGTGCCAGCAGCCAATTTGGGACAGGGGACAATGAGCAGTTCTTC. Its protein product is CASSQFGTGDNEQFF.

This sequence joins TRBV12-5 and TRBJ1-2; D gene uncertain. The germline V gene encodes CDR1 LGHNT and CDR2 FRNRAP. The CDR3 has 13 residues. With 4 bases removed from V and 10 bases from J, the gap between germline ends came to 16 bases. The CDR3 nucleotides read TGTGCTAGTGGTTCAAGCGGAGTTAGCTACTACACCTTC. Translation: CASGSSGVSYYTF.

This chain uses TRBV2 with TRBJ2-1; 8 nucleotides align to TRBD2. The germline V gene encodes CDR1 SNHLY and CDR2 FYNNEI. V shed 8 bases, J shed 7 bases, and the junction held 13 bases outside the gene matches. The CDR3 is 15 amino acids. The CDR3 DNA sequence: TGTGCCAGCCGCGGGGGGCGTATTACAAAGAATGAGCAGTTCTTC. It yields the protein CASRGGRITKNEQFF.

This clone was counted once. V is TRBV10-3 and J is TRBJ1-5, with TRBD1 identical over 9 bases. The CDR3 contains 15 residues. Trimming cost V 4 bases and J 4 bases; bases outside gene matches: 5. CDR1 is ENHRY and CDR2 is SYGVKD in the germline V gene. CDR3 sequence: CAISGETGGNQPQHF. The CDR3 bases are TGTGCCATCAGTGGAGAGACAGGGGGAAATCAGCCCCAGCATTTT.

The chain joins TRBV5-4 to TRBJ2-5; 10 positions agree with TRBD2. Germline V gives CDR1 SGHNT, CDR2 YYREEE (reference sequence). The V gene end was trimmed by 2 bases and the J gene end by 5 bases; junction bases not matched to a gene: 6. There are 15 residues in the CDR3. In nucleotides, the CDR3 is TGTGCCAGCAGCTTTTCTAGCGGGGGTGGGGAGACCCAGTACTTC. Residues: CASSFSSGGGETQYF.